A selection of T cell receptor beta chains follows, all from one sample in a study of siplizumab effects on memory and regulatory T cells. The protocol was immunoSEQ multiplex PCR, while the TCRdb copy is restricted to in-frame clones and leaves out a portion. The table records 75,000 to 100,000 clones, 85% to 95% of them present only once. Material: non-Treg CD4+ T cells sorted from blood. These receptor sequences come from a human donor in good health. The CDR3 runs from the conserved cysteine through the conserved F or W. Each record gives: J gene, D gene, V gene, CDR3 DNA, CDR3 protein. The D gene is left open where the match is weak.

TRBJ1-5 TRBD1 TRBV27 TGTGCCAGCAGTTTCGAGACAGGGATGGATCAGCCCCAGCATTTT CASSFETGMDQPQHF
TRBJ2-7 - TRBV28 TGTGCCAGCAGTTACAGCGTTTTGTGGGAGCAGTACTTC CASSYSVLWEQYF
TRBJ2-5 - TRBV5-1 TGCGCCAGCAGCCCCCCAGGCCAAGAGACCCAGTACTTC CASSPPGQETQYF
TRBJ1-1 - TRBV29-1 TGCAGCGTTGACGGGGGGTGGGGCACTGAAGCTTTCTTT CSVDGGWGTEAFF
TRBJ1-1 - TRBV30 TGTGCCTGGACTGCGGCAGGAAAAGAGACTGAAGCTTTCTTT CAWTAAGKETEAFF
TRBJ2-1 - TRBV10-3 TGTGCAACTCAAAAAAGAACCTCCTACAATGAGCAGTTCTTC CATQKRTSYNEQFF
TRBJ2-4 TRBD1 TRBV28 TGTGCCAGCATCGAGACAGGGGCAAACATTCAGTACTTC CASIETGANIQYF
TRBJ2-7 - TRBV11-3 TGTGCCAGCAGCTTAGTCCAGCACCACGAGCAGTACTTC CASSLVQHHEQYF
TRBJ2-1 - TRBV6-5 TGTGCCAGCAGTTACGGCTACAGGGACAATGAGCAGTTCTTC CASSYGYRDNEQFF
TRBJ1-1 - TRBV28 TGTGCCAGCAGTTCCCGGGGCGGACGGCGGAACACTGAAGCTTTCTTT CASSSRGGRRNTEAFF
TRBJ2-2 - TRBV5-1 TGCGCCAGCAGCTTGGGGACATACACCGGGGAGCTGTTTTTT CASSLGTYTGELFF
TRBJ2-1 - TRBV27 TGTGCCACGCAACCCCTTGGCAGGACCAATGAGCAGTTCTTC CATQPLGRTNEQFF
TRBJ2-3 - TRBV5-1 TGCGCCAGCAGCTCGACCTCAATAGATACGCAGTATTTT CASSSTSIDTQYF
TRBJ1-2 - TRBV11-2 TGTGCCAGCAGCTTAGATCTTTACCATCAGAACTATGGCTACACCTTC CASSLDLYHQNYGYTF
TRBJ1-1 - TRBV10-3 TGTGCCATTAAGACAGGATACACTGAAGCTTTCTTT CAIKTGYTEAFF
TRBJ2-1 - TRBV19 TGTGCCAGTAGAACTAGCTCAGGGGTGTTAAACAATGAGCAGTTCTTC CASRTSSGVLNNEQFF
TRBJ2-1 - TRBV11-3 TGTGCCAGCAGCTTAAGTGGGGGGGCGGTAGCGGACAATGAGCAGTTCTTC CASSLSGGAVADNEQFF
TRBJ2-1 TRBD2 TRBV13 TGTGCCAGCAGCCCGCCGGGAGGCTCCAGCTCCTACAATGAGCAGTTCTTC CASSPPGGSSSYNEQFF
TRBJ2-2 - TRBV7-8 TGTGCCAGCAAAACGGGTGACATCGGGGAGCTGTTTTTT CASKTGDIGELFF
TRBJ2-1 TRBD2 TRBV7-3 TGTGCCAGCAGGAACCCTGGGGGACTAGTGAATGAGCAGTTCTTC CASRNPGGLVNEQFF